These 22 T cell receptor beta chains came from one sample sequenced in a study of blood T cell repertoires in COVID-19. Measured with immunoSEQ multiplex PCR; TCRdb has only the in-frame clones, and not every one. This sample has 410,000 or so clones, with approximately 90% found just once. Sequencing was done on a sample of peripheral blood. These receptors came from a woman between 40 and 50 years old with COVID-19, enrolled during active disease.

The rearrangement uses TRBV5-4 and TRBJ1-3; 8 bases match TRBD1. The CDR3 loop spans 16 amino acids. Germline CDR1 and CDR2: SGHNT and YYREEE (reference sequence). Germline trimming cut 1 base from V and 1 base from J; bases unmatched to any gene: 4. The CDR3 nucleotides read TGTGCCAGCAGCTTGCAGGGGGCGAGTTCTGGAAACACCATATATTTT. Its protein is CASSLQGASSGNTIYF.

There are a few counts of this clone. The rearrangement joins TRBV19 to TRBJ1-2; no clear D gene. The CDR3 is made up of 13 amino acids. Germline assignment: CDR1 LNHDA and CDR2 SQIVND (reference sequence). V lost 7 bases and J lost 4, with 13 bases in between. CDR3 residues: CASTIRNSYGYTF. CDR3 DNA: TGTGCCAGTACAATCAGGAACTCCTATGGCTACACCTTC.

The V and J genes are TRBV9 and TRBJ1-1; 7 nucleotides agree with TRBD1. Germline CDR1 reads SGDLS; CDR2 reads YYNGEE. This CDR3 is built from 19 residues. Losses at the gene ends were 0 bases for V and 5 bases for J; bases not matched to a gene: 19. The CDR3: CASSVGAGGRRPPRTEAFF. The CDR3 nucleotides read TGTGCCAGCAGCGTAGGGGCAGGGGGACGACGGCCCCCGAGGACTGAAGCTTTCTTT.

The chain joins TRBV4-3 to TRBJ2-1, with 13 bases aligning to TRBD2. The V gene's germline CDR1 is LGHNA and CDR2 YSLEER. Unmatched junction bases numbered 11, after V lost 4 bases and J lost 5 bases. The CDR3 has 18 residues. The CDR3 bases are TGCGCCAGCAGCCTCGGGACTAGCGGGGCGACGTCCCACAATGAGCAGTTCTTC. Translating gives CASSLGTSGATSHNEQFF.

The gene calls are TRBV4-3 and TRBJ2-1; TRBD1 agrees at 7 bases. Unmatched junction bases numbered 5, after V lost 0 bases and J lost 6 bases. CDR1 is LGHNA, CDR2 YSLEER, per germline. This CDR3 comprises 15 residues. The CDR3 here is CASSQDYRDSNEQFF. As DNA, the CDR3 is TGCGCCAGCAGCCAAGATTACAGGGACAGCAATGAGCAGTTCTTC.

The gene calls are TRBV5-4 and TRBJ2-4; D perhaps matches TRBD2 (5 bases). The V gene's germline CDR1 is SGHNT and CDR2 YYREEE (reference sequence). The CDR3 is 13 residues long. Trimming took 4 bases from V and 8 from J, leaving 13 bases between them. The CDR3, as DNA: TGTGCCAGCAGCCCCTCGGAGGAAGACATTCAGTACTTC. This encodes CASSPSEEDIQYF. Based on the CDR3 plus reference TRBV5-4 and TRBJ2-4, the full variable domain is ETGVTQSPTHLIKTRGQQVTLRCSSQSGHNTVSWYQQALGQGPQFIFQYYREEENGRGNFPPRFSGLQFPNYSSELNVNALELDDSALYLCASSPSEEDIQYFGAGTRLSVL.

This clone occurred once. This sequence joins TRBV18 and TRBJ2-5, with D possibly TRBD1 on 5 matching bases. This CDR3 has 13 residues. Trimming left V 2 bases short and J 3 bases short, with 7 bases between. CDR1 and CDR2 (germline): KGHSH, LQKENI. The CDR3: CASSPKGEETQYF. The CDR3 DNA sequence: TGTGCCAGCTCACCAAAAGGGGAAGAGACCCAGTACTTC. Variable domain in full (rest from reference TRBV18 and TRBJ2-5): NAGVMQNPRHLVRRRGQEARLRCSPMKGHSHVYWYRQLPEEGLKFMVYLQKENIIDESGMPKERFSAEFPKEGPSILRIQQVVRGDSAAYFCASSPKGEETQYFGPGTRLLVL.

The chain couples TRBV3-1 (or the pseudogene TRBV3-2) to TRBJ1-2, with TRBD1 matching 8 bases. The germline gives CDR1 LGHDT, CDR2 YNNKEL (reference sequence). The CDR3 length is 15 residues. V lost 1 base and J lost 2; bases outside the gene matches: 3. The CDR3, as DNA: TGTGCCAGCAGCCAAGTCACAGGGGGGAACTATGGCTACACCTTC. It yields the protein CASSQVTGGNYGYTF.

This chain uses TRBV7-2 with TRBJ1-1; D remains unclear. Germline values: CDR1 SGHTA, CDR2 FQGNSA. The ends were cut back, 8 bases at V and 0 bases at J, with 13 bases in the middle. The CDR3 has 14 residues. This CDR3 is CASRQNLMNTEAFF. The CDR3 coding sequence is TGTGCCAGCCGCCAGAACCTTATGAACACTGAAGCTTTCTTT.

The rearrangement links TRBV5-6 to TRBJ1-5; a weak D match, TRBD1 (6 bases). Germline V gene lookup returns CDR1 SGHDT and CDR2 YYEEEE. CDR3 length equals 18 residues. V was cut by 0 bases and J by 2 bases, with 18 bases left in between. CDR3 protein: CASSLGVGRGFGNQPQHF. In nucleotides, the CDR3 is TGTGCCAGCAGCTTGGGAGTCGGCAGGGGCTTTGGCAATCAGCCCCAGCATTTT.

The genes are TRBV9 and TRBJ2-2; 11 positions agree with TRBD1. CDR1 is SGDLS and CDR2 is YYNGEE in the germline V gene. The length of the CDR3 is 18 residues. Trimming took 2 bases from V and 5 from J; bases not matched to a gene: 11. CDR3 nucleotide sequence: TGTGCCAGCAGCGTCCAGGGTGGGGGACAGGGGGTAACCGGGGAGCTGTTTTTT. Residues: CASSVQGGGQGVTGELFF.

The V and J genes are TRBV3-1 (or the pseudogene TRBV3-2) and TRBJ2-7; 9 bases map to TRBD1. This CDR3 is 13 amino acids long. Germline values: CDR1 LGHDT, CDR2 YNNKEL (reference sequence). V lost 8 bases, J lost 4 bases, and 6 bases stayed unmatched. CDR3 region: CASSGTGRYEQYF. CDR3 coding DNA: TGTGCCAGCTCCGGGACAGGGCGATACGAGCAGTACTTC.

The chain recombines TRBV5-1 with TRBJ2-7; D is perhaps TRBD2 (6 bases). V was trimmed by 0 bases and J by 5 bases, leaving 15 bases between them. The CDR3 sequence is 15 residues long. Germline V gene sequence: CDR1 SGHRS, CDR2 YFSETQ. CDR3 in DNA: TGCGCCAGCAGCTTGGCCGGTACTAGCTGGGACGAGCAGTACTTC. Translated: CASSLAGTSWDEQYF.

V usage is TRBV3-1 (or the pseudogene TRBV3-2) and J usage is TRBJ1-2; D remains unclear. The V end was cut by 4 bases, the J end by 7 bases, with 13 bases between. This CDR3 has 13 amino acids. Germline V CDR1 and CDR2: LGHDT, YNNKEL (reference sequence). CDR3 sequence reads: CASSPDPAGGYTF. The CDR3 region has the DNA TGTGCCAGCAGCCCGGACCCAGCGGGTGGCTACACCTTC.

V gene TRBV27 combines with J gene TRBJ1-4; possibly TRBD1 for D (5 bases). The ends were cut back, 7 bases at V and 2 bases at J, with 8 bases in the middle. CDR1 and CDR2 from the germline V gene are MNHEY and SMNVEV (reference sequence). This CDR3 has 13 amino acids. The CDR3 spells CASMGGTNEKLFF. For the CDR3, the DNA is TGTGCCAGCATGGGGGGTACTAATGAAAAACTGTTTTTT.

V gene TRBV3-1 (or the pseudogene TRBV3-2) combines with J gene TRBJ1-2; 7 bases map to TRBD1. In germline, CDR1 is LGHDT, CDR2 YNNKEL (reference sequence). The CDR3 length is 15 residues. V was clipped by 0 bases and J by 4 bases; unmatched bases: 5. In DNA, the CDR3 is TGTGCCAGCAGCCAAGATTGGGACAGTCCCTATGGCTACACCTTC. Translated: CASSQDWDSPYGYTF.

The rearrangement joins TRBV30 to TRBJ1-6; the match to TRBD1 covers 9 bases. Germline CDR1 and CDR2: GTSNPN and SVGIG (reference sequence). Losses at the gene ends were 3 bases for V and 9 bases for J; bases not matched to a gene: 3. The CDR3 contains 13 residues. CDR3 coding DNA: TGTGCCTGGAGAAAGGACAGGGGTTCACCCCTCCACTTT. Amino acids: CAWRKDRGSPLHF.

V gene TRBV15 combines with J gene TRBJ1-6; D unresolved. CDR3 length equals 14 residues. Trimming took 4 bases from V and 8 from J, leaving 12 bases between them. The germline V gene encodes CDR1 LNHNV and CDR2 YYDKDF (reference sequence). The DNA of the CDR3 is TGTGCCACCAGCAAGACATATTTGGATTCACCCCTCCACTTT. Its translation: CATSKTYLDSPLHF. Full variable domain (rest looked up from reference TRBV15 and TRBJ1-6): DAMVIQNPRYQVTQFGKPVTLSCSQTLNHNVMYWYQQKSSQAPKLLFHYYDKDFNNEADTPDNFQSRRPNTSFCFLDIRSPGLGDTAMYLCATSKTYLDSPLHFGNGTRLTVT.

The J gene is TRBJ2-1, the V gene TRBV15, with TRBD2 identical over 11 bases. CDR3 length: 14 residues. Trimming cost V 1 base and J 8 bases; bases outside gene matches: 1. Germline V gene lookup returns CDR1 LNHNV and CDR2 YYDKDF (reference sequence). In nucleotides, the CDR3 is TGTGCCACCAGCAGAGGACTAGCGGGATATGAGCAGTTCTTC. This gives the protein CATSRGLAGYEQFF.

This clone has just one count. The V and J genes are TRBV27 and TRBJ2-2; TRBD2 is a possible D gene (5 bases). Germline loops: CDR1 MNHEY, CDR2 SMNVEV (reference sequence). V lost 2 bases, J lost 4 bases, and 11 bases lay in between. The CDR3 covers 15 residues. CDR3 nucleotide sequence: TGTGCCAGCAGTTTACGAGCCGGGGTCACCGGGGAGCTGTTTTTT. Amino acids: CASSLRAGVTGELFF.

This rearrangement joins TRBV18 to TRBJ2-5, with D unclear. Germline assignment: CDR1 KGHSH and CDR2 LQKENI. This CDR3 has 13 residues. V was trimmed by 2 bases and J by 4 bases, leaving 8 bases between them. The CDR3 DNA sequence: TGTGCCAGCTCACCAACTACCCTAGAGACCCAGTACTTC. Its translation: CASSPTTLETQYF.

This clone was detected a few times. This chain uses TRBV4-3 with TRBJ2-1, with D possibly TRBD2 on 5 matching bases. CDR1 and CDR2 (germline): LGHNA, YSLEER. Deletions cut 0 bases from V and 3 bases from J, with 12 bases between. This CDR3 has 16 residues. CDR3 protein: CASSQDRSGFYNEQFF. CDR3 in DNA: TGCGCCAGCAGCCAAGACCGGTCGGGGTTCTACAATGAGCAGTTCTTC.